In its sample, the clone carrying this T cell receptor (beta chain) was seen many times. The antigen remains unidentified. At one end the junction does not follow the germline gene, possibly because of a read error. In TCRdb, the 5' RACE reads were re-called with MiXCR into one record per CDR3 protein. The sample carries just over 500,000 distinct CDR3 sequences, around 20% recorded once. The data stem from a study of identical twins. Study results and caveats: Beta out-of-frame sequences displayed a weaker excess of sharing between twins.

The CDR3 is made up of 14 amino acids. Germline V gene data show CDR1 as SGDLS and CDR2 as YYNGEE. This sample also belongs to another study, concerning T cells expressing NK-cell markers. This second study notes: Sorted CD3+CD56+NKG2C+, CD3+CD56+NKG2C- and CD3+CD56-NKG2C+ T-cell subsets were beta-chain profiled. For several experiments, T cell sorting was restricted to the alpha-beta TCR population by means of an anti-gamma-delta TCR antibody. Four donors' CD3+CD56-NKG2C+ cells were dominated by the same clonotypes.

What was sequenced was CD4+ T cells sorted from blood. V usage is TRBV9 and J usage is TRBJ2-2; D may be TRBD1 (7 bases). The sequence was collected from a woman younger than 35 in good health. For the CDR3, the DNA is TGTGCCAGCTGCGTCCAGGGGGAGGCCGGGGAGCTGTTTTTT. It specifies CASCVQGEAGELFF.